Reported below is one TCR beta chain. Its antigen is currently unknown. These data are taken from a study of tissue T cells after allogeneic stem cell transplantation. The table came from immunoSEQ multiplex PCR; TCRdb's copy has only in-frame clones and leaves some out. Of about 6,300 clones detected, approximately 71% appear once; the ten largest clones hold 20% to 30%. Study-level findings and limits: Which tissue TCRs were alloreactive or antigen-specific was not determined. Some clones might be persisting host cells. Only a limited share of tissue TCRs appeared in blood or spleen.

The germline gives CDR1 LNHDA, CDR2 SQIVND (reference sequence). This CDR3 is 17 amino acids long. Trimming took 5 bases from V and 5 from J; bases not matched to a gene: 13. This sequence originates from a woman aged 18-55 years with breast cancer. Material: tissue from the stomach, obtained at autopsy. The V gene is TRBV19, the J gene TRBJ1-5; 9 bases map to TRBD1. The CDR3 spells CASSLPGDRATYQPQHF. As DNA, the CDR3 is TGTGCCAGTAGTTTACCTGGGGACAGGGCTACATATCAGCCCCAGCATTTT.